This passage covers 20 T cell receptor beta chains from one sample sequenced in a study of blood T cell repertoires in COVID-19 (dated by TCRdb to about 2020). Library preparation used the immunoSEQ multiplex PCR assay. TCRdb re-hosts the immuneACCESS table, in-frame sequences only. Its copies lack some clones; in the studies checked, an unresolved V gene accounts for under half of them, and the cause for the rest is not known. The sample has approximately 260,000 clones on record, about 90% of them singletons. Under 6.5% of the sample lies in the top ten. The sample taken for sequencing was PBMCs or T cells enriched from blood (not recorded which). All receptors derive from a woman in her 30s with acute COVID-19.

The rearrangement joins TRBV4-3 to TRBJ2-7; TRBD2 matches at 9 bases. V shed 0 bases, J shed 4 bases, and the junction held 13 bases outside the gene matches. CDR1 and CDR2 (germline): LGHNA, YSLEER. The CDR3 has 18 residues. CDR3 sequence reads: CASSQERGSSGIYYEQYF. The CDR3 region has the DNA TGCGCCAGCAGCCAAGAACGAGGGTCTAGCGGGATCTATTACGAGCAGTACTTC.

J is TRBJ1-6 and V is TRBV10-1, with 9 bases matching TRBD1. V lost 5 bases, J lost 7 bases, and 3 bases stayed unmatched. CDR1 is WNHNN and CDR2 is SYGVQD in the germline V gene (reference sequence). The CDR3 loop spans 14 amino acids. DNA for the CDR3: TGCGCCAGCAGTCCCGGGACAGGGAATTCACCCCTCCACTTT. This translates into CASSPGTGNSPLHF.

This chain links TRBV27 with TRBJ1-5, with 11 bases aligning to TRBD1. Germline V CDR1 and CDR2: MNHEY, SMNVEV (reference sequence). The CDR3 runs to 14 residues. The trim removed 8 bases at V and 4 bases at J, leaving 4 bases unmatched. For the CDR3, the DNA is TGTGCCAGCCGGGACAGGGGGATTAATCAGCCCCAGCATTTT. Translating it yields CASRDRGINQPQHF.

CDR3 protein: CASSRQGADGNTIYF. DNA for the CDR3: TGTGCCAGCAGCAGACAGGGAGCCGATGGAAACACCATATATTTT. J is TRBJ1-3 and V is TRBV28, with TRBD1 identical over 7 bases. The V gene's germline CDR1 is MDHEN and CDR2 SYDVKM. CDR3 length equals 15 residues. After removal of 6 bases from V and 3 bases from J, the junction contained 8 bases not matched to a gene.

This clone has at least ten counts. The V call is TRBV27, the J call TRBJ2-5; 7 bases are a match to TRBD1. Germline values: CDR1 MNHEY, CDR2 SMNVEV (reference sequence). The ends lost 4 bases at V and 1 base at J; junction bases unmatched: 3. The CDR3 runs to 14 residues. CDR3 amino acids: CASSSGQTQETQYF. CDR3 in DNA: TGTGCCAGCAGTTCGGGACAGACCCAAGAGACCCAGTACTTC.

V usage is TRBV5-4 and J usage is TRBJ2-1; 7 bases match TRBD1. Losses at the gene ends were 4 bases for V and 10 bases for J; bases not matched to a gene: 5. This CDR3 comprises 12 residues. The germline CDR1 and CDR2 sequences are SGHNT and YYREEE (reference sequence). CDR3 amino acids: CASSTDRREQFF. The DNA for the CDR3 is TGTGCCAGCAGCACGGACAGGCGGGAGCAGTTCTTC.

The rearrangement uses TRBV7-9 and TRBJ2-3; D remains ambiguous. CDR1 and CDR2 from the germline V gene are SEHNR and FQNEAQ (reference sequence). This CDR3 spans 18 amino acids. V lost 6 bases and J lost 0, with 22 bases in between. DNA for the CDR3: TGTGCCAGCAGTTCTCTAGTGGAGTCCGCTCTTAGCACAGATACGCAGTATTTT. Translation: CASSSLVESALSTDTQYF. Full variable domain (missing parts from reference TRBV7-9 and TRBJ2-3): DTGVSQNPRHKITKRGQNVTFRCDPISEHNRLYWYRQTLGQGPEFLTYFQNEAQLEKSRLLSDRFSAERPKGSFSTLEIQRTEQGDSAMYLCASSSLVESALSTDTQYFGPGTRLTVL.

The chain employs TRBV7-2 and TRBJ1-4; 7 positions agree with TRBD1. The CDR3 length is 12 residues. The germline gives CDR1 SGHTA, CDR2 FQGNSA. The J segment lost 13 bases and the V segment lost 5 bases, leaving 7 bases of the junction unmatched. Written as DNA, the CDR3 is TGTGCCAGCAGCGCCGAGACAGGGAGACTGTTTTTT. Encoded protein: CASSAETGRLFF.

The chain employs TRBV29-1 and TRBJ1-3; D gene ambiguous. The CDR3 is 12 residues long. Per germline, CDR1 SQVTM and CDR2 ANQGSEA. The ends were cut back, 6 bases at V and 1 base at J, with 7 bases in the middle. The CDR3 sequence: CSVLLSGNTIYF. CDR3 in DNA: TGCAGCGTCCTCCTATCTGGAAACACCATATATTTT.

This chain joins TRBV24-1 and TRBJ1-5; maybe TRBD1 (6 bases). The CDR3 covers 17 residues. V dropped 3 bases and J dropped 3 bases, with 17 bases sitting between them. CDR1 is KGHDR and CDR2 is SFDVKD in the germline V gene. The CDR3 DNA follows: TGTGCCACCAGTGATGCAACTACAGGGAGGGTCAATCAGCCCCAGCATTTT. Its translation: CATSDATTGRVNQPQHF.

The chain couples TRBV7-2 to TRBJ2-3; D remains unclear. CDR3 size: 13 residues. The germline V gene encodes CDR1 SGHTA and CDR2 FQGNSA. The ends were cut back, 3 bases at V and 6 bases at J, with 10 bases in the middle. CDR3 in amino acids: CASSFLSYDTQYF. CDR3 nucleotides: TGTGCCAGCAGCTTTTTGAGCTATGATACGCAGTATTTT.

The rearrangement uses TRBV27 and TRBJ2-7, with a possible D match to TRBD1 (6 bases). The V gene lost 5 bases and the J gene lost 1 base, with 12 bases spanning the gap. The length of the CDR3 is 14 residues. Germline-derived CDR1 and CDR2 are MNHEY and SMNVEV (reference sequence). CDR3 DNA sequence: TGTGCCAGCAGTACCATCGGACAGTCCTACGAGCAGTACTTC. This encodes CASSTIGQSYEQYF.

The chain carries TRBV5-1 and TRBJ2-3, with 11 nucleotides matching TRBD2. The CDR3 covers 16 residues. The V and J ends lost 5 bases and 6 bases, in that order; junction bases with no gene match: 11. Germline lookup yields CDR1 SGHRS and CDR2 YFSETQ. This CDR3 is CASRPGQTSGVDTQYF. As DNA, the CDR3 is TGCGCCAGCAGACCGGGACAGACTAGCGGGGTGGATACGCAGTATTTT. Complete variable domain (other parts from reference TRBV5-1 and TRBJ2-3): KAGVTQTPRYLIKTRGQQVTLSCSPISGHRSVSWYQQTPGQGLQFLFEYFSETQRNKGNFPGRFSGRQFSNSRSEMNVSTLELGDSALYLCASRPGQTSGVDTQYFGPGTRLTVL.

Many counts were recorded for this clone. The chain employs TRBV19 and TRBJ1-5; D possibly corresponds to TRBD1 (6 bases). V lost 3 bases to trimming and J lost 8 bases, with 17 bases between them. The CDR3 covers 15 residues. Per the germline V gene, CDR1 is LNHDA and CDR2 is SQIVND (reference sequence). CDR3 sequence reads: CASSIYHSGVKPQHF. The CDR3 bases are TGTGCCAGTAGTATTTATCATTCAGGGGTTAAGCCCCAGCATTTT.

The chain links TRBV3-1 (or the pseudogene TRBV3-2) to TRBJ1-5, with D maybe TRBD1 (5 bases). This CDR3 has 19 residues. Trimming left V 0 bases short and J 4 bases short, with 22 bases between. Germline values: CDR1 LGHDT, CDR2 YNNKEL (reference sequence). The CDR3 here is CASSQDGPGRRGVNQPQHF. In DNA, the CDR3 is TGTGCCAGCAGCCAAGATGGCCCGGGGAGGAGAGGGGTTAATCAGCCCCAGCATTTT.

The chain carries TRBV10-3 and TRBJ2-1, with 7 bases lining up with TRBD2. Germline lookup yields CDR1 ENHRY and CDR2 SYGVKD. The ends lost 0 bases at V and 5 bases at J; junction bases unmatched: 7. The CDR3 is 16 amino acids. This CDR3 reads CAISESGSGGDNEQFF. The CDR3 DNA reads TGTGCCATCAGTGAGTCCGGGAGTGGGGGGGACAATGAGCAGTTCTTC.

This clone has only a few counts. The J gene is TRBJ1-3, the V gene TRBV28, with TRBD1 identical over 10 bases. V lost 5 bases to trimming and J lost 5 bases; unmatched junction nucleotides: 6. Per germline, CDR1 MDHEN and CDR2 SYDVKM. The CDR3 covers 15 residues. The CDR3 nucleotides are TGTGCCAGCAGTGGGACAGGGGCCGGGAGAAACACCATATATTTT. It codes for CASSGTGAGRNTIYF. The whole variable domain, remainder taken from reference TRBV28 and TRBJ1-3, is DVKVTQSSRYLVKRTGEKVFLECVQDMDHENMFWYRQDPGLGLRLIYFSYDVKMKEKGDIPEGYSVSREKKERFSLILESASTNQTSMYLCASSGTGAGRNTIYFGEGSWLTVV.

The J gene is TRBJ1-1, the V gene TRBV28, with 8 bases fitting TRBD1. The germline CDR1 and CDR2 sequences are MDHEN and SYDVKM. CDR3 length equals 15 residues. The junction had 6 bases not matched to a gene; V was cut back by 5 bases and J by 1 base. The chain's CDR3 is CASSTPGGRNTEAFF. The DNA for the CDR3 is TGTGCCAGCAGTACCCCAGGGGGCCGGAACACTGAAGCTTTCTTT.

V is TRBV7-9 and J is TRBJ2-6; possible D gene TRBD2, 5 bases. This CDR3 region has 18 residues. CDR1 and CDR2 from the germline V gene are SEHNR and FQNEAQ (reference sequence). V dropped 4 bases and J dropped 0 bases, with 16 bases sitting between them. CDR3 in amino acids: CASSSTRWGDSGANVLTF. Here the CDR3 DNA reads TGTGCCAGCAGCTCGACACGGTGGGGAGACTCTGGGGCCAACGTCCTGACTTTC. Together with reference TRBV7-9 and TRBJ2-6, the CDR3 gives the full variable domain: DTGVSQNPRHKITKRGQNVTFRCDPISEHNRLYWYRQTLGQGPEFLTYFQNEAQLEKSRLLSDRFSAERPKGSFSTLEIQRTEQGDSAMYLCASSSTRWGDSGANVLTFGAGSRLTVL.

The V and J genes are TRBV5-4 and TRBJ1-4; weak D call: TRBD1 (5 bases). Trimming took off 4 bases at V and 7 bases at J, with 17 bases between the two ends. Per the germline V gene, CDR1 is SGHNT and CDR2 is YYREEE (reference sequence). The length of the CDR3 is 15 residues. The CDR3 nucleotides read TGTGCCAGCAGCCCCTCCGGGGGGGTAGGTGAAAAACTGTTTTTT. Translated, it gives CASSPSGGVGEKLFF.